This T cell receptor beta chain was captured in a study of blood T cell repertoires in COVID-19. In the study overall: Italy, Spain and the United States were the sources of the convalescent and acute COVID-19 samples. In each case, the material was cDNA or gDNA derived from T cells, B-cell-depleted T cells, or PBMCs.

CDR1 is LNHDA and CDR2 is SQIVND in the germline V gene (reference sequence). CDR3 length equals 11 residues. As processed by the authors: Reference gene primer amplification in the assay estimated nucleated cell counts. Sequenced by immunoSEQ multiplex PCR; TCRdb stores in-frame clones only, minus some. The V and J calls and the clone size are those of that table, but D and trimming were determined from the DNA. The data show under 250,000 clones, with around 90% seen just once and over 0.65% held by the top ten. The rearrangement uses TRBV19 and TRBJ1-3; D uncertain. Sequencing was carried out using peripheral blood. The clonotype comes from a man between 25 and 39 years old with COVID-19, enrolled during active disease. The CDR3 sequence: CASSSGNTIYF. The CDR3 nucleotides read TGTGCTAGCTCGTCCGGAAACACCATATATTTT.